What follows are 10 T cell receptor beta chains derived from one specimen sequenced in a study of T-cell memory formation after mild COVID-19. TCRdb itself ran the 5' RACE reads through MiXCR, one entry per CDR3 protein. Here the sample spans fewer than 150,000 distinct CDR3 sequences, approximately 21% being singletons. Sequencing was performed on PBMCs or a T cell subset sorted from them (not recorded which). These receptor sequences come from a man aged 18 to 29 who had mild COVID-19 (a few samples of this study predate the infection). Cell type and time point are not known.

The gene calls are TRBV4-1 and TRBJ1-2, with D possibly TRBD1 on 5 matching bases. The CDR3 sequence is 15 residues long. V was cut by 3 bases and J by 8 bases, with 19 bases left in between. The germline V gene has CDR1 MGHRA and CDR2 YSYEKL. DNA of the CDR3: TGCGCCAGCAGCCACTCGCTCGGGGACCGGGGCGGCTACACCTTC. Protein: CASSHSLGDRGGYTF.

The genes are TRBV29-1 and TRBJ2-7, with TRBD2 matching 11 bases. The germline V gene encodes CDR1 SQVTM and CDR2 ANQGSEA. The CDR3 runs 14 residues. The CDR3 DNA reads TGCAGCGCCCCCCCCTTATGGACTAGCGGGTGCAGGGACGTC. It translates to CSAPPLWTSGCRDV.

The chain is built from TRBV7-9 and TRBJ2-7; possibly TRBD2 for D (5 bases). The germline gives CDR1 SEHNR, CDR2 FQNEAQ (reference sequence). The length of the CDR3 is 13 residues. V lost 5 bases, J lost 6 bases, and 14 bases lay in between. CDR3 sequence: CASSRLRVGEQYF. The CDR3 nucleotides read TGTGCCAGCAGCCGCCTGAGGGTCGGCGAGCAGTACTTC.

This chain connects TRBV6-5 to TRBJ2-7; D is perhaps TRBD2 (6 bases). V dropped 9 bases and J dropped 3 bases, with 15 bases sitting between them. CDR1 MNHEY and CDR2 SVGAGI come from the germline V gene. CDR3 size: 13 residues. CDR3 sequence: CASGMRGNYEQYF. For the CDR3, the DNA is TGTGCCAGTGGGATGCGGGGCAACTACGAGCAGTACTTC.

This clonotype was observed a single time. This chain joins TRBV6-4 and TRBJ2-3; D may match TRBD1 or TRBD2 (5 bases each). The CDR3 extends over 13 amino acids. Germline CDR1 is MRHNA and CDR2 is SNTAGT. V was cut by 4 bases and J by 3 bases, with 8 bases left in between. Here the CDR3 DNA reads TGTGCCAGCAGTGGGGACGCAACAGATACGCAGTATTTT. It encodes CASSGDATDTQYF.

The chain is built from TRBV24-1 and TRBJ2-1; D is perhaps TRBD2 (5 bases). This CDR3 has 14 amino acids. V was cut by 4 bases and J by 6 bases, with 12 bases left in between. Germline V gives CDR1 KGHDR, CDR2 SFDVKD. DNA for the CDR3: TGTGCCACCAGTGACCGAACGGGGATCAATGAGCAGTTCTTC. Translated: CATSDRTGINEQFF.

A few counts support this clonotype. The chain recombines TRBV6-4 with TRBJ2-3; 10 bases fit TRBD2. With V trimmed by 0 bases and J by 4 bases, 1 base remained unmatched. The CDR3 length is 15 residues. Looked up from germline, CDR1 is MRHNA and CDR2 is SNTAGT. CDR3 in DNA: TGTGCCAGCAGTGACTCTAGCGGGGGGCCAGATACGCAGTATTTT. It translates to CASSDSSGGPDTQYF.

V usage is TRBV5-1 and J usage is TRBJ1-1, with D possibly matching TRBD1 (5 bases). The CDR3 runs to 15 residues. The V end was cut by 0 bases, the J end by 5 bases, with 14 bases between. Germline-derived CDR1 and CDR2 are SGHRS and YFSETQ. The CDR3 region is CASSLGRGPQTEAFF. The DNA for the CDR3 is TGCGCCAGCAGCTTGGGTAGGGGCCCCCAAACTGAAGCTTTCTTT.

Many counts were recorded for this clonotype. The V and J genes are TRBV4-1 and TRBJ2-3; D unclear. The CDR3 covers 16 residues. V was cut by 1 base and J by 1 base, with 12 bases left in between. Per germline, CDR1 MGHRA and CDR2 YSYEKL. The CDR3 DNA reads as TGCGCCAGCAGCCAAGTTTCCGGCGTGGGCACAGATACGCAGTATTTT. Translation: CASSQVSGVGTDTQYF.

This clonotype has just a few counts. The chain combines TRBV5-5 with TRBJ2-3; D not resolved. The CDR3 consists of 13 residues. Germline V gives CDR1 SGHKS, CDR2 YYEKEE (reference sequence). Trimming shortened V by 2 bases and J by 4 bases, and 8 bases separated the two germline ends. The CDR3 region has the DNA TGTGCCAGCAGCTTTGATGTCTCAGATACGCAGTATTTT. It is translated as CASSFDVSDTQYF.